Listed here are 9 T cell receptor beta chains from one sample, sequenced in a study of blood T cell repertoires in COVID-19. Sequencing was performed with immunoSEQ multiplex PCR; in TCRdb, only in-frame clones are kept and a portion is missing. The sample yields more than 400,000 clones, around 90% seen once. Sequenced input: PBMCs or T cells enriched from blood (not recorded which). All receptors derive from a woman in her late teens or twenties who had recovered from COVID-19.

The gene calls are TRBV29-1 and TRBJ2-3; D possibly corresponds to TRBD2 (6 bases). Trimming shortened V by 1 base and J by 6 bases, and 14 bases separated the two germline ends. The CDR3 spans 14 residues. The V gene's germline CDR1 is SQVTM and CDR2 ANQGSEA. The DNA of the CDR3 is TGCAGCGTTGAAGGAAGCGAGGAGGGTGATACGCAGTATTTT. Its protein product is CSVEGSEEGDTQYF.

CDR3 region: CASSLRRGGNWEQFF. The CDR3 region has the DNA TGTGCCAGCAGCTTAAGGCGGGGGGGGAATTGGGAGCAGTTCTTC. The rearrangement joins TRBV7-2 to TRBJ2-1; 9 nucleotides line up with TRBD2. CDR1 is SGHTA and CDR2 is FQGNSA in the germline V gene. Trimming took 2 bases from V and 10 from J; bases not matched to a gene: 9. CDR3 length: 15 amino acids.

The chain has TRBV5-1 and TRBJ1-4; 9 bases map to TRBD1. The CDR3 extends over 16 amino acids. V lost 0 bases, J lost 7 bases, and 7 bases stayed unmatched. Per germline, CDR1 SGHRS and CDR2 YFSETQ. CDR3 bases: TGCGCCAGCAGCTTGGCCTCACAGGGGGCGCGTGAAAAACTGTTTTTT. Its protein product is CASSLASQGAREKLFF.

The chain is built from TRBV19 and TRBJ1-1, with D perhaps matching TRBD1 (6 bases). Germline V gene lookup returns CDR1 LNHDA and CDR2 SQIVND (reference sequence). The CDR3 is 17 amino acids. The germline V and J ends were trimmed by 7 bases and 3 bases, with 24 bases remaining between them. The CDR3 region is CASINLPRGPWDTEAFF. The CDR3 DNA sequence: TGTGCCAGTATTAATCTCCCGCGGGGGCCCTGGGACACTGAAGCTTTCTTT.

J is TRBJ1-2 and V is TRBV24-1; no reliable D call. CDR1 and CDR2 from the germline V gene are KGHDR and SFDVKD. The CDR3 consists of 15 residues. Trimming left V 5 bases short and J 1 base short, with 13 bases between. The CDR3 region has the DNA TGTGCCACCAGTGGGGCCTCCTCGAATAACTATGGCTACACCTTC. Amino acids: CATSGASSNNYGYTF.

This chain joins TRBV6-1 and TRBJ2-5; D remains ambiguous. Between the trimmed V and J ends, which lost 3 bases and 0 bases, there was a span of 14 bases. CDR1 and CDR2 (germline): MNHNS, SASEGT. The CDR3 totals 16 residues. CDR3 DNA: TGTGCCAGCAGTGAGAGTCCGACTTTGTACCAAGAGACCCAGTACTTC. It is translated as CASSESPTLYQETQYF.

The gene calls are TRBV27 and TRBJ2-1; possibly TRBD1 for D (6 bases). This CDR3 comprises 14 residues. V lost 6 bases and J lost 6, with 15 bases in between. Germline lookup yields CDR1 MNHEY and CDR2 SMNVEV (reference sequence). The CDR3 loop reads CASRLYDRPNEQFF. DNA of the CDR3: TGTGCCAGCAGGCTATACGACAGGCCCAATGAGCAGTTCTTC.

This chain links TRBV2 with TRBJ2-3; no clear D gene. The CDR3 runs 14 residues. Trimming took 10 bases from V and 2 from J, leaving 16 bases between them. In germline, CDR1 is SNHLY, CDR2 FYNNEI. In nucleotides, the CDR3 is TGTGCCACCTCCTCCACTGTCCACACAGATACGCAGTATTTT. Its translation: CATSSTVHTDTQYF.

This chain connects TRBV3-1 (or the pseudogene TRBV3-2) to TRBJ2-4; D not certain. Germline V gene lookup returns CDR1 LGHDT and CDR2 YNNKEL (reference sequence). This CDR3 has 16 residues. V was trimmed by 3 bases and J by 0 bases, leaving 12 bases between them. The CDR3, as DNA: TGTGCCAGCAGCCACGCTAGTGTAGTAGCCAAAAACATTCAGTACTTC. Translated, it gives CASSHASVVAKNIQYF.